One sample yielded the 28 T cell receptor beta chains listed below, sequenced in a study of OX40 agonist ivuxolimab in advanced cancers. The library was produced with the immunoSEQ multiplex PCR assay. The clones in this table, taken by TCRdb from immuneACCESS, are in-frame only. Not every clone is retained; where verified, under half of the shortfall comes from an unresolved V gene, and the cause of the rest is unknown. The sample records tens of thousands of clones, around 86% of which are singletons. Of the sample, approximately 19% falls within the top ten clones. The sequenced sample was CD4+ or CD8+ T cells sorted from blood, obtained in a trial of the OX40 agonist ivuxolimab. The receptors stem from an adult with an advanced solid tumor such as melanoma, head and neck, liver or kidney cancer.

The gene calls are TRBV5-1 and TRBJ2-1; TRBD2 matches 11 bases. CDR3 length: 16 amino acids. V lost 4 bases, J lost 10 bases, and 13 bases stayed unmatched. Germline V lookup: CDR1 SGHRS, CDR2 YFSETQ. The DNA for the CDR3 is TGCGCCAGCAGCCCCCCGACTAGCGGGAATTCGGGGGAGCAGTTCTTC. Amino acids: CASSPPTSGNSGEQFF.

This clone was detected only once. The V call is TRBV4-1, the J call TRBJ1-4; possibly TRBD1 for D (6 bases). CDR1 and CDR2 (germline): MGHRA, YSYEKL. Trimming shortened V by 4 bases and J by 0 bases, and 12 bases separated the two germline ends. The CDR3 contains 16 residues. Written as DNA, the CDR3 is TGCGCCAGCAGCCCCCCAAAGGGGGCAACTAATGAAAAACTGTTTTTT. This sequence encodes CASSPPKGATNEKLFF.

The rearrangement links TRBV7-8 to TRBJ2-1; TRBD2 agrees at 12 bases. CDR3 size: 20 residues. From germline, CDR1 is SGHVS and CDR2 FQNEAQ. The trim removed 3 bases at V and 5 bases at J, leaving 17 bases unmatched. CDR3 in amino acids: CASSFPFGLAGWVADNEQFF. CDR3 coding DNA: TGTGCCAGCAGCTTCCCCTTTGGACTAGCGGGATGGGTGGCGGACAATGAGCAGTTCTTC.

V and J are TRBV6-6 and TRBJ1-2; D gene ambiguous. The V gene lost 0 bases and the J gene lost 0 bases, with 8 bases spanning the gap. Germline CDR1 and CDR2: MNHNY and SVGAGI (reference sequence). CDR3 length: 15 amino acids. The CDR3 bases are TGTGCCAGCAGTTACTCGCAAGTTTCTAACTATGGCTACACCTTC. Translation gives CASSYSQVSNYGYTF.

V is TRBV4-3 and J is TRBJ2-7; D gene uncertain. Germline-derived CDR1 and CDR2 are LGHNA and YSLEER. This CDR3 has 10 amino acids. V was trimmed by 0 bases and J by 8 bases, leaving 2 bases between them. CDR3 loop: CASSQDKQYF. CDR3 DNA: TGCGCCAGCAGCCAAGATAAGCAGTACTTC.

This rearrangement joins TRBV4-1 to TRBJ1-6; 10 bases match TRBD1. This CDR3 is built from 17 residues. Looked up from germline, CDR1 is MGHRA and CDR2 is YSYEKL. Trimming removed 1 base from V and 5 bases from J; junction bases left unmatched: 5. CDR3: CASSQAGTGVDNSPLHF. CDR3 sequence (DNA): TGCGCCAGCAGCCAAGCCGGGACAGGGGTCGATAATTCACCCCTCCACTTT.

The V and J genes are TRBV27 and TRBJ2-1; D unresolved. From germline, CDR1 is MNHEY and CDR2 SMNVEV (reference sequence). The V end was cut by 5 bases, the J end by 10 bases, with 12 bases between. This CDR3 comprises 12 residues. The CDR3 spells CASSLLLGEQFF. CDR3 sequence (DNA): TGTGCCAGCAGTCTCCTTTTAGGGGAGCAGTTCTTC.

The gene calls are TRBV5-4 and TRBJ2-1, with 10 bases aligning to TRBD1. J lost 5 bases, V lost 4 bases, and 6 bases had no gene match. In germline, CDR1 is SGHNT, CDR2 YYREEE (reference sequence). CDR3 length equals 15 residues. The CDR3 loop reads CASSPPGTGDNEQFF. For the CDR3, the DNA is TGTGCCAGCAGCCCTCCCGGGACAGGGGACAATGAGCAGTTCTTC.

J is TRBJ2-6 and V is TRBV5-1; D possibly uses TRBD1 or TRBD2 (5 bases each). Germline loops: CDR1 SGHRS, CDR2 YFSETQ. The CDR3 loop spans 17 amino acids. V was pared by 7 bases and J by 3 bases, with 20 bases between. As DNA, the CDR3 is TGCGCCAGCGGCCGGGGCGTCATATCCTTTGGGGCCAACGTCCTGACTTTC. Its translation: CASGRGVISFGANVLTF.

This chain uses TRBV7-9 with TRBJ2-7, with 7 bases identical to TRBD2. The trim removed 1 base at V and 7 bases at J, leaving 10 bases unmatched. Looked up from germline, CDR1 is SEHNR and CDR2 is FQNEAQ (reference sequence). This CDR3 spans 15 amino acids. This chain's CDR3 is CASSLGEGTFREQYF. The CDR3, as DNA: TGTGCCAGCAGCTTAGGGGAGGGGACTTTTCGGGAGCAGTACTTC.

Notes on this clone: An end of the junction differs from the germline gene, which may be a read error. CDR3 nucleotide sequence: TGTGCCTCCCCGGGACGGACGAACGCTGAAGCTTTCTTT. Translation gives CASPGRTNAEAFF. V is TRBV30 and J is TRBJ1-1, with a weak D call TRBD1 (5 bases). CDR3 size: 13 residues. The germline V gene encodes CDR1 GTSNPN and CDR2 SVGIG (reference sequence).

As for this clone: This may arise from a read error, as a much more abundant clone is one base away. V is TRBV6-1 and J is TRBJ1-2; no firm D call. The germline gives CDR1 MNHNS, CDR2 SASEGT. There are 15 residues in the CDR3. CDR3 loop: CTSRKGLGPNYGYTF. DNA for the CDR3: TGTACCAGCAGGAAGGGCCTAGGCCCTAACTATGGCTACACCTTC.

The chain is built from TRBV5-1 and TRBJ2-3; 9 bases agree with TRBD1. The CDR3 extends over 15 amino acids. V lost 3 bases to trimming and J lost 2 bases; unmatched junction nucleotides: 4. Germline V gene lookup returns CDR1 SGHRS and CDR2 YFSETQ. CDR3 DNA sequence: TGCGCCAGCAGCTCGGGACAGGGCTTCACAGATACGCAGTATTTT. Its translation: CASSSGQGFTDTQYF.

The J gene is TRBJ2-1, the V gene TRBV2, with TRBD2 as a possible D gene (5 bases). V was trimmed by 2 bases and J by 2 bases, leaving 7 bases between them. Germline V gives CDR1 SNHLY, CDR2 FYNNEI. The CDR3 loop spans 14 amino acids. CDR3 nucleotide sequence: TGTGCCAGCAGTGAACCCGGGGCCTACAATGAGCAGTTCTTC. Translating gives CASSEPGAYNEQFF.

The rearrangement links TRBV2 to TRBJ1-1, with D tentatively TRBD1 (5 bases). The V gene's germline CDR1 is SNHLY and CDR2 FYNNEI. The CDR3 is 14 residues long. V was trimmed by 0 bases and J by 1 base, leaving 6 bases between them. CDR3 DNA: TGTGCCAGCAGTGAAGCAAGGGGGAACACTGAAGCTTTCTTT. Translated: CASSEARGNTEAFF. The full variable domain, completed using reference TRBV2 and TRBJ1-1, is EPEVTQTPSHQVTQMGQEVILRCVPISNHLYFYWYRQILGQKVEFLVSFYNNEISEKSEIFDDQFSVERPDGSNFTLKIRSTKLEDSAMYFCASSEARGNTEAFFGQGTRLTVV.

CDR3 loop: CASSHGTSGSWAKNIQYF. The CDR3 DNA reads TGCGCCAGCAGCCATGGGACTAGCGGGAGTTGGGCCAAAAACATTCAGTACTTC. This rearrangement joins TRBV4-1 to TRBJ2-4; TRBD2 matches at 14 bases. CDR3 length: 18 amino acids. Germline CDR1 and CDR2: MGHRA and YSYEKL. The junction had 5 bases not matched to a gene; V was cut back by 3 bases and J by 1 base.

The CDR3 DNA follows: TGTGCCAGCAGCTCCGCTGTAGCCCTCGGGGAGCTGTTTTTT. Its translation is CASSSAVALGELFF. The chain employs TRBV7-9 and TRBJ2-2, with D unclear. The CDR3 is made up of 14 amino acids. Germline V gene lookup returns CDR1 SEHNR and CDR2 FQNEAQ (reference sequence). V shed 4 bases and J shed 7 bases, with 13 bases lying between them.

This clone was picked up one time. This chain connects TRBV11-2 to TRBJ2-1; the D gene is possibly TRBD2 (7 bases). With 2 bases removed from V and 2 bases from J, the gap between germline ends came to 10 bases. Germline lookup yields CDR1 SGHAT and CDR2 FQNNGV. The CDR3 runs to 15 residues. CDR3 sequence (DNA): TGTGCCAGCAGCTTAAGGGGGGGGCCCTACAATGAGCAGTTCTTC. This encodes CASSLRGGPYNEQFF.

The V and J genes are TRBV27 and TRBJ2-2; TRBD1 agrees at 7 bases. The CDR3 contains 15 residues. Trimming took 3 bases from V and 1 from J; bases not matched to a gene: 2. CDR1 is MNHEY and CDR2 is SMNVEV in the germline V gene (reference sequence). The CDR3 loop reads CASSFRGLNTGELFF. Here the CDR3 DNA reads TGTGCCAGCAGTTTTAGGGGGCTGAACACCGGGGAGCTGTTTTTT.

This clone was detected only a few times. The gene calls are TRBV11-3 and TRBJ1-1, with D possibly being TRBD1 (6 bases). From germline, CDR1 is SGHNT and CDR2 YENEEA. V was pared by 4 bases and J by 3 bases, with 9 bases between. This CDR3 comprises 13 residues. The CDR3 loop is CASSYGQYTEAFF. CDR3 bases: TGTGCCAGCAGCTATGGACAGTACACTGAAGCTTTCTTT.

Here the CDR3 reads CASSVGQGGWYGYTF. The CDR3 DNA is TGTGCCAGCAGCGTAGGGCAGGGCGGTTGGTATGGCTACACCTTC. This chain uses TRBV9 with TRBJ1-2; maybe TRBD1 (5 bases). The germline V gene has CDR1 SGDLS and CDR2 YYNGEE. This CDR3 contains 15 residues. The ends were cut back, 0 bases at V and 5 bases at J, with 14 bases in the middle. Complete variable domain (other parts from reference TRBV9 and TRBJ1-2): DSGVTQTPKHLITATGQRVTLRCSPRSGDLSVYWYQQSLDQGLQFLIQYYNGEERAKGNILERFSAQQFPDLHSELNLSSLELGDSALYFCASSVGQGGWYGYTFGSGTRLTVV.

This chain joins TRBV5-1 and TRBJ2-2; D may be TRBD1 or TRBD2 (6 bases each). V dropped 2 bases and J dropped 7 bases, with 15 bases sitting between them. The CDR3 spans 15 residues. Germline CDR1 is SGHRS and CDR2 is YFSETQ. CDR3 DNA: TGCGCCAGCAGCTTCGAACGGGGGCGTCACGGGGAGCTGTTTTTT. This encodes CASSFERGRHGELFF.

The chain combines TRBV6-5 with TRBJ2-7; D is perhaps TRBD1 or TRBD2 (5 bases each). CDR1 MNHEY and CDR2 SVGAGI come from the germline V gene. The CDR3 has 13 residues. V gave up 6 bases and J gave up 6 bases, with 15 bases separating them. The CDR3 DNA is TGTGCCAGCAGAGAGGGGACGGCTATCGAGCAGTACTTC. This sequence encodes CASREGTAIEQYF.

CDR3 protein: CASSWGTGVTEAFF. CDR3 sequence (DNA): TGCGCCAGCAGCTGGGGGACGGGAGTCACTGAAGCTTTCTTT. This chain uses TRBV5-1 with TRBJ1-1, with D perhaps TRBD1 (5 bases). Trimming pared 3 bases from V and 4 bases from J, leaving 13 bases between. Germline CDR1 reads SGHRS; CDR2 reads YFSETQ. CDR3 size: 14 residues. Full variable domain (remainder filled in from reference TRBV5-1 and TRBJ1-1): KAGVTQTPRYLIKTRGQQVTLSCSPISGHRSVSWYQQTPGQGLQFLFEYFSETQRNKGNFPGRFSGRQFSNSRSEMNVSTLELGDSALYLCASSWGTGVTEAFFGQGTRLTVV.

The rearrangement joins TRBV27 to TRBJ2-1; 7 positions match TRBD2. CDR3 length: 17 amino acids. Germline CDR1 reads MNHEY; CDR2 reads SMNVEV (reference sequence). Trimming took 6 bases from V and 3 from J; bases not matched to a gene: 14. The CDR3, as DNA: TGTGCCAGCAGCCCCGGCTCTATGAGCGGGGACTACAATGAGCAGTTCTTC. Protein product: CASSPGSMSGDYNEQFF.

This clone was observed once. This chain uses TRBV4-1 with TRBJ2-7, with D maybe TRBD1 (5 bases). Germline-derived CDR1 and CDR2 are MGHRA and YSYEKL. This CDR3 spans 14 amino acids. Trimming left V 3 bases short and J 2 bases short, with 11 bases between. The CDR3 coding sequence is TGCGCCAGCAGCCACCCGACAGCCACCTACGAGCAGTACTTC. As protein: CASSHPTATYEQYF.

The gene calls are TRBV29-1 and TRBJ2-2; the D is unclear. V lost 7 bases to trimming and J lost 6 bases, with 9 bases between them. The CDR3 has 11 amino acids. In germline, CDR1 is SQVTM, CDR2 ANQGSEA. This CDR3 reads CSAGSAGELFF. The CDR3 DNA follows: TGCAGCGCTGGGTCGGCCGGGGAGCTGTTTTTT.

This chain joins TRBV27 and TRBJ2-3; TRBD1 agrees at 7 bases. Germline CDR1 and CDR2: MNHEY and SMNVEV (reference sequence). The CDR3 is 13 residues long. V lost 7 bases and J lost 2; bases outside the gene matches: 3. Written as DNA, the CDR3 is TGTGCCAGCATGGGACAGTACACAGATACGCAGTATTTT. Amino acid sequence: CASMGQYTDTQYF.